The 4 T cell receptor beta chains below were found in one sample sequenced in a study of blood T cell repertoires in COVID-19. The table came from immunoSEQ multiplex PCR; TCRdb's copy has only in-frame clones and leaves some out. The data contain under 150,000 clones, 70% to 90% of them singletons. The source material was peripheral blood. The receptors were sampled from a man aged 40-49 years with acute or convalescent COVID-19.

This chain uses TRBV6-2 or TRBV6-3 with TRBJ2-2; D may be TRBD1 (5 bases). There are 14 residues in the CDR3. Germline assignment: CDR1 MNHEY and CDR2 SVGEGT. V lost 5 bases to trimming and J lost 6 bases, with 13 bases between them. The CDR3 loop is CASSTGLPAGELFF. The CDR3, as DNA: TGTGCCAGCAGTACAGGCCTCCCGGCCGGGGAGCTGTTTTTT.

The V and J genes are TRBV11-2 and TRBJ1-1; 8 bases line up with TRBD1. The CDR3 has 17 amino acids. From germline, CDR1 is SGHAT and CDR2 FQNNGV. The J segment lost 0 bases and the V segment lost 4 bases, leaving 10 bases of the junction unmatched. As DNA, the CDR3 is TGTGCCAGCAGCTCTTGGACAGGGTTCTCTCTGAACACTGAAGCTTTCTTT. Translating gives CASSSWTGFSLNTEAFF.

This rearrangement joins TRBV30 to TRBJ1-5, with TRBD1 as a possible D gene (5 bases). This CDR3 spans 13 amino acids. The germline gives CDR1 GTSNPN, CDR2 SVGIG (reference sequence). V lost 2 bases, J lost 7 bases, and 12 bases lay in between. CDR3 amino acids: CAWSIRVQQPQHF. The CDR3 nucleotides read TGTGCCTGGAGTATCAGGGTACAGCAGCCCCAGCATTTT.

The chain combines TRBV30 with TRBJ1-3; D is uncertain. CDR3 length: 13 residues. Germline assignment: CDR1 GTSNPN and CDR2 SVGIG (reference sequence). V lost 3 bases, J lost 0 bases, and 6 bases lay in between. The DNA for the CDR3 is TGTGCCTGGAGAACTAGCTCTGGAAACACCATATATTTT. It codes for CAWRTSSGNTIYF.